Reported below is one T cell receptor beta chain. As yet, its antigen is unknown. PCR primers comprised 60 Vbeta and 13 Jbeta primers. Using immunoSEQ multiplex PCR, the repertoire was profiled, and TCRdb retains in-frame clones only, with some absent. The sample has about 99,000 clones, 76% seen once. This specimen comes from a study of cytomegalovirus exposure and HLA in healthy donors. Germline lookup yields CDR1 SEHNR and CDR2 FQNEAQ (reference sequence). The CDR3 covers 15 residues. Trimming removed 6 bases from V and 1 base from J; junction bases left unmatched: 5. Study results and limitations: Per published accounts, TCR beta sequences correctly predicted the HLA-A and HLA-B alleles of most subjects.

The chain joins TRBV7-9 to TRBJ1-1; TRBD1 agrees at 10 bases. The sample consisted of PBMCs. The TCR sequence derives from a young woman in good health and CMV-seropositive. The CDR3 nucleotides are TGTGCCAGCAGAGGACAGGGGGTCGGGAACACTGAAGCTTTCTTT. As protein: CASRGQGVGNTEAFF.